This T cell receptor beta chain comes out of a study of CD8 T cells in Susac syndrome. General study results and limits: It was acknowledged by the study that relatively few individuals were included in its TCR sequencing and HLA analysis.

Worth noting for this clonotype: Its antigen is as yet unknown.

Random-hexamer reverse transcription was applied to about 0.45 to 1 ug RNA. TCR beta CDR3 was amplified by immunoSEQ multiplex PCR. This amplification extended across 54 Vbeta and 13 Jbeta segments. TCRdb called the immunoSEQ multiplex PCR reads again in MiXCR, with one record for every CDR3 protein. In the table there are 65,000 to 80,000 distinct CDR3 sequences, roughly 90% of which are singletons. Sequenced material: CD8+ T cells from PBMCs. This clonotype originated in a human donor with multiple sclerosis.

Written as DNA, the CDR3 is TGTGCCAGCAGTTACGGGGGACAGGCCCCGAATCAGCCCCAGCATTTT. It translates to CASSYGGQAPNQPQHF. The genes are TRBV28 and TRBJ1-5, with TRBD1 identical over 8 bases. The CDR3 is 16 amino acids. Germline-derived CDR1 and CDR2 are MDHEN and SYDVKM. The V segment lost 4 bases and the J segment 4 bases; nucleotides outside the gene matches: 9. Variable domain in full (rest from reference TRBV28 and TRBJ1-5): DVKVTQSSRYLVKRTGEKVFLECVQDMDHENMFWYRQDPGLGLRLIYFSYDVKMKEKGDIPEGYSVSREKKERFSLILESASTNQTSMYLCASSYGGQAPNQPQHFGDGTRLSIL.